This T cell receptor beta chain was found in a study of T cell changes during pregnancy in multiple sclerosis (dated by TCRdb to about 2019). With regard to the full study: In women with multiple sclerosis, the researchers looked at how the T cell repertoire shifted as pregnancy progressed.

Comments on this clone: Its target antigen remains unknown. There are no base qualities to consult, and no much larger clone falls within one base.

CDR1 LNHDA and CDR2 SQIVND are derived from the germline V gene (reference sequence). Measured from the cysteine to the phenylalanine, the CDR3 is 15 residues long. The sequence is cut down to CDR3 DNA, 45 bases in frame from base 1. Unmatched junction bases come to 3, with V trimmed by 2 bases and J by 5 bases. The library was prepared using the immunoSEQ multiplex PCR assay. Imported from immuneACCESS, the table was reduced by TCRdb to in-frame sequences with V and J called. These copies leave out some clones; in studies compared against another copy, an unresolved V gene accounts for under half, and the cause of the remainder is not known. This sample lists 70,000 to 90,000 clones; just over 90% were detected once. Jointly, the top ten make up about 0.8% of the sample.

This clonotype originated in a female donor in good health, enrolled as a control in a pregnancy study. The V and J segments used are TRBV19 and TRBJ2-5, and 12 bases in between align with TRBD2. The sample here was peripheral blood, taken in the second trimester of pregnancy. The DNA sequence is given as TGTGCCAGTAGTATACTAGCGGGGGGGCCCGAGACCCAGTACTTC. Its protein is CASSILAGGPETQYF.